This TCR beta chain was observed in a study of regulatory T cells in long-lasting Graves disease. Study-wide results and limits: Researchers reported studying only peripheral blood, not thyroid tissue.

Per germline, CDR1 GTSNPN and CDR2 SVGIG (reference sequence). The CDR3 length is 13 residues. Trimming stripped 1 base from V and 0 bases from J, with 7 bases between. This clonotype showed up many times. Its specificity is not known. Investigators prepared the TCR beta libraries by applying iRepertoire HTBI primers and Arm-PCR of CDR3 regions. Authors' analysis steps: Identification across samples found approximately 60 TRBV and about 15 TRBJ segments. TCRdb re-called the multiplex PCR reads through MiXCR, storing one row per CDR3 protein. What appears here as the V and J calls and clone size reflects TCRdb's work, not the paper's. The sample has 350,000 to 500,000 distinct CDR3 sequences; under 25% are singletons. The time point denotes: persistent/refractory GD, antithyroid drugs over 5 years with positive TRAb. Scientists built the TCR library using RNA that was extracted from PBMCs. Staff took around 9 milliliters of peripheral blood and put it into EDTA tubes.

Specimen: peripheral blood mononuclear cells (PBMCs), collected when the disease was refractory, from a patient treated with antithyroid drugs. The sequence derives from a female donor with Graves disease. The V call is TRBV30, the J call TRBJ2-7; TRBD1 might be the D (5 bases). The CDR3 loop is CAWSEGNSYEQYF. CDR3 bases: TGTGCCTGGAGTGAGGGGAACTCCTACGAGCAGTACTTC.